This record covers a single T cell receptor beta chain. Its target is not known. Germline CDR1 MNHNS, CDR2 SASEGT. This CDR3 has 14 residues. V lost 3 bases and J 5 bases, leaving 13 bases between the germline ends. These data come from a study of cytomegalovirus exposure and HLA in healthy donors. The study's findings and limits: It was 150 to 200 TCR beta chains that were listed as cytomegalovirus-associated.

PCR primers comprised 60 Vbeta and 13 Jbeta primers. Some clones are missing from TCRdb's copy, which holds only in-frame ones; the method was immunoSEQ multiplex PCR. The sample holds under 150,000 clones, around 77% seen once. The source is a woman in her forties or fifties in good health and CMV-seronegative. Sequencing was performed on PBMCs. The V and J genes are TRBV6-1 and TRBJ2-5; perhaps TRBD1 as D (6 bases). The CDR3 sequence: CASSEMGARETQYF. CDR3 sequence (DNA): TGTGCCAGCAGTGAGATGGGGGCGAGGGAGACCCAGTACTTC.